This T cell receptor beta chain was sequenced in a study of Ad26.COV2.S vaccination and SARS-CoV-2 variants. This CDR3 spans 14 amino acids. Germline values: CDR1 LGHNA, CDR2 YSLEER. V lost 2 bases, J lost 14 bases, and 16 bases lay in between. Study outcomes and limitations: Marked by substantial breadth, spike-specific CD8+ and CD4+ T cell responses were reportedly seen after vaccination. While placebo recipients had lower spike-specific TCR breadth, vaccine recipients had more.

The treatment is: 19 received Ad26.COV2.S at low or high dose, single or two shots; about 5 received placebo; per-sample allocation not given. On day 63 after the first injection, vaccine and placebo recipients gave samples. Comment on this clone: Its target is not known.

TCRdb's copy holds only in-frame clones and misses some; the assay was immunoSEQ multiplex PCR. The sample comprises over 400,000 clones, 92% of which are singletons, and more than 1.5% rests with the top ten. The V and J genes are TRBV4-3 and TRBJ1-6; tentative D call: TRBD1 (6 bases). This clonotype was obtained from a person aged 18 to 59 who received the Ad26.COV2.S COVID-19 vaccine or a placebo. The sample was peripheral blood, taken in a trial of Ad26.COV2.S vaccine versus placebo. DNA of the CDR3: TGCGCCAGCAGCCAAAGCCGGTGGGGGCGAACCCTCCACTTT. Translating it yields CASSQSRWGRTLHF.